This paragraph covers one T cell receptor beta chain sequence. Its antigen is currently not known. Base-call qualities are not available, and no considerably larger clone is one nucleotide away. The immunoSEQ Assay, a bias-controlled multiplex PCR, was used to amplify TCRbeta CDR3 regions from genomic DNA. As for the original processing: The number of nucleated cells in each sample was estimated by amplification of reference gene primers within the assay. To quantify the absolute abundance of each unique TCRbeta CDR3 rearrangement, sequence reads were collapsed and filtered. For each sample, productive Simpson clonality was calculated by taking the square root of Simpson's diversity index across productive rearrangements. Held by TCRdb, this immuneACCESS table contains in-frame sequences only and omits some clones. Under half of the omission traces to an unresolved V gene where checked; the cause of the rest is unknown. The DNA was the basis for D and trimming; V, J and clone size are from that table. Here the sample has about 35,000 clones; roughly 80% occur a single time. The top ten constitute 10% of the sample.

The junction shows trimming of 4 bases on V and 0 bases on J, and the gene matches do not reach 6 bases of it. Inclusive of the bounding cysteine and phenylalanine, the CDR3 is 16 residues long. Only CDR3 DNA remains: 48 bases, in frame from the first base. The germline V gene yields ENHRY for CDR1 and SYGVKD for CDR2. Collaborating institutions collected whole blood in K2EDTA tubes following their own protocols. For TCRbeta analysis, collaborators shipped samples as frozen whole blood, isolated PBMCs, or DNA extracted from either of those sample types. This entry is derived from a study of blood T cell repertoires in COVID-19 (dated by TCRdb to the early 2020s). Context from the whole study: The collaborator samples originated in the United States, Italy and Spain and spanned the acute and convalescent phases of COVID-19. The material from the prospective study consisted of cDNA or gDNA derived from T cells, B-cell-depleted T cells, or PBMCs. The dataset comprised deeply sampled blood TCRbeta repertoires from subjects exposed to, actively infected with, or recovered from COVID-19. The repertoires were released in a freely available public database intended as a resource for research on the immune response to SARS-CoV-2. The samples were drawn from the first 160 participants of the ongoing ImmuneRACE study and from some 1,300 subjects provided by 6 global collaborators. Nearly every sample came with metadata listing a de-identified subject ID, COVID-19 status, age in years and sex. Where HLA class I and class II types were available, the types were taken from metadata supplied by the sample provider, not from assay-based typing. Overall results and qualifications from the work: The amount of clinical and demographic metadata varied by source and participant and was provided uncurated.

The origin of this receptor is a man aged 55 to 70 in a cohort sampled during active COVID-19. Recombination joined TRBV10-3 with TRBJ1-3; 7 junctional bases match TRBD1. The sequencing input was peripheral blood. This receptor carries the CDR3 CAISGTGSISGNTIYF. The bases read TGTGCCATCAGTGGGACAGGATCAATCTCTGGAAACACCATATATTTT.